Following are 2 T cell receptor beta chains from one sample sequenced in a study of tumor and adjacent non-tumor tissue in lung cancer. The template was RNA from unsorted bulk tissue. The library came from three nested PCR rounds adapted from ARM-PCR protocols. TCRdb re-analysed the multiplex PCR reads in MiXCR, keeping a single row per CDR3 protein. The data contain around 66,000 distinct CDR3 sequences, approximately 73% of them singletons. The sample consisted of lung tumor tissue. The receptor source for this set is a man aged 55 to 70 with non-small cell lung cancer.

This clonotype showed up many times. V and J are TRBV6-1 and TRBJ1-1; TRBD1 aligns across 11 bases. The V and J ends lost 10 bases and 6 bases, in that order; junction bases with no gene match: 7. CDR1 and CDR2 (germline): MNHNS, SASEGT. This CDR3 has 13 residues. The CDR3 sequence is CAMRTGGGSEAFF. In DNA form, the CDR3 reads TGTGCCATGAGGACAGGGGGCGGCTCTGAAGCTTTCTTT.

This clonotype was seen at least ten times. The V and J genes are TRBV6-5 and TRBJ2-7; no firm D call. V lost 2 bases to trimming and J lost 11 bases, with 10 bases between them. Germline CDR1 reads MNHEY; CDR2 reads SVGAGI. This CDR3 comprises 11 residues. The CDR3 DNA sequence: TGTGCCAGCAGTTACCTAGGTAGAGAGTACTTC. It encodes CASSYLGREYF.